This T cell receptor beta chain derives from a study of OX40 agonist ivuxolimab in advanced cancers. The V gene lost 1 base and the J gene lost 8 bases, with 12 bases spanning the gap. In germline, CDR1 is MNHEY, CDR2 SMNVEV (reference sequence). CDR3 length: 15 amino acids. Clones were read by immunoSEQ multiplex PCR, and TCRdb kept only the in-frame ones, dropping some. This table holds about 120,000 clones, around nine tenths found once. The rearrangement links TRBV27 to TRBJ1-6; perhaps TRBD1 as D (5 bases). This clonotype originated in an adult with an advanced solid tumor such as melanoma, head and neck, liver or kidney cancer. The sequences come from CD4+ or CD8+ T cells sorted from blood, collected in a trial of the OX40 agonist ivuxolimab. CDR3 nucleotide sequence: TGTGCCAGCAGTTTATACCAGGGCATGGATTCACCCCTCCACTTT. It yields the protein CASSLYQGMDSPLHF.